The rows below give T cell receptor beta chains drawn from one sample of a study of early T cells in non-severe SARS-CoV-2 infection. TCRdb re-called the 5' RACE reads through MiXCR, storing one row per CDR3 protein. This sample has 75,000 or so distinct CDR3 sequences, with 13% to 15% found just once. The source material was whole blood. The receptors here all came from an adult who was a healthcare worker with PCR-confirmed SARS-CoV-2 infection or an uninfected control (not recorded which). Each CDR3 is given with its conserved first and last residue. Each record gives: clone size, D gene, J gene, CDR3 length, V gene, CDR3 protein, CDR3 DNA. D genes are given only for firm matches. Some rows mark clone size as missing; the rest say once, few, many or name a class of expanded clone.

clone size: many
D gene: NA
J gene: TRBJ2-2
CDR3 length: 14
V gene: TRBV14
CDR3 protein: CASSPPVHGGELFF
CDR3 DNA: TGTGCCAGCAGCCCCCCGGTGCATGGCGGGGAGCTGTTTTTT

clone size: few
D gene: TRBD1
J gene: TRBJ1-6
CDR3 length: 15
V gene: TRBV7-2
CDR3 protein: CASSLEGASDSPLHF
CDR3 DNA: TGTGCCAGCAGCTTAGAGGGGGCGTCGGATTCACCCCTCCACTTT

clone size: few
D gene: NA
J gene: TRBJ1-5
CDR3 length: 13
V gene: TRBV30
CDR3 protein: CAWSEGEDQPQHF
CDR3 DNA: TGTGCCTGGAGTGAGGGAGAAGATCAGCCCCAGCATTTT

clone size: many
D gene: NA
J gene: TRBJ2-5
CDR3 length: 15
V gene: TRBV27
CDR3 protein: CASSRNRDRKETQYF
CDR3 DNA: TGTGCCAGCAGCCGGAACAGGGACCGTAAAGAGACCCAGTACTTC

clone size: NA
D gene: NA
J gene: TRBJ2-3
CDR3 length: 14
V gene: TRBV7-2
CDR3 protein: CASSLVGRTDTQYF
CDR3 DNA: TGTGCCAGCAGCTTAGTGGGGCGGACTGATACGCAGTATTTT

clone size: few
D gene: NA
J gene: TRBJ1-1
CDR3 length: 13
V gene: TRBV29-1
CDR3 protein: CSVSRTDYTEAFF
CDR3 DNA: TGCAGCGTTTCCAGAACAGACTACACTGAAGCTTTCTTT

clone size: few
D gene: NA
J gene: TRBJ2-1
CDR3 length: 13
V gene: TRBV7-2
CDR3 protein: CASSLAGTLLWFF
CDR3 DNA: TGTGCCAGCAGCTTAGCCGGTACCCTACTCTGGTTCTTC

clone size: NA
D gene: NA
J gene: TRBJ2-1
CDR3 length: 20
V gene: TRBV20-1
CDR3 protein: CSAHRQDRPDYERVYNEQFF
CDR3 DNA: TGCAGTGCTCACCGGCAGGACAGGCCGGATTATGAGCGGGTCTACAATGAGCAGTTCTTC

clone size: NA
D gene: NA
J gene: TRBJ2-3
CDR3 length: 15
V gene: TRBV6-5
CDR3 protein: CASSYDLPRADTQYF
CDR3 DNA: TGTGCCAGCAGTTACGATCTACCAAGGGCAGATACGCAGTATTTT

clone size: NA
D gene: NA
J gene: TRBJ1-2
CDR3 length: 13
V gene: TRBV28
CDR3 protein: CASSSFKTYGYTF
CDR3 DNA: TGTGCCAGCAGTTCCTTTAAAACTTATGGCTACACCTTC

clone size: NA
D gene: TRBD1
J gene: TRBJ1-3
CDR3 length: 17
V gene: TRBV7-2
CDR3 protein: CASSLLSGQGVGNTIYF
CDR3 DNA: TGTGCCAGCAGCTTATTGTCGGGACAGGGGGTTGGAAACACCATATATTTT

clone size: many
D gene: TRBD1
J gene: TRBJ1-5
CDR3 length: 13
V gene: TRBV29-1
CDR3 protein: CSVMTGGGQPQHF
CDR3 DNA: TGCAGCGTCATGACAGGGGGAGGCCAGCCCCAGCATTTT

clone size: NA
D gene: NA
J gene: TRBJ2-5
CDR3 length: 15
V gene: TRBV20-1
CDR3 protein: CSARGSWQVQETQYF
CDR3 DNA: TGCAGTGCTAGGGGGTCTTGGCAGGTCCAAGAGACCCAGTACTTC

clone size: NA
D gene: NA
J gene: TRBJ1-2
CDR3 length: 15
V gene: TRBV6-2/TRBV6-3
CDR3 protein: CASSARPAVNYGYTF
CDR3 DNA: TGTGCCAGCAGCGCCAGGCCCGCCGTCAACTATGGCTACACCTTC

clone size: few
D gene: NA
J gene: TRBJ1-1
CDR3 length: 13
V gene: TRBV29-1
CDR3 protein: CSVVTGWGTEAFF
CDR3 DNA: TGCAGCGTTGTAACAGGGTGGGGCACTGAAGCTTTCTTT

clone size: many
D gene: NA
J gene: TRBJ1-6
CDR3 length: 15
V gene: TRBV2
CDR3 protein: CASSELRVGNSPLHF
CDR3 DNA: TGTGCCAGCAGTGAATTGAGGGTAGGGAATTCACCCCTCCACTTT

clone size: many
D gene: NA
J gene: TRBJ1-2
CDR3 length: 15
V gene: TRBV4-3
CDR3 protein: CASSQTLDSYYGYTF
CDR3 DNA: TGCGCCAGCAGCCAAACGCTGGACAGTTACTATGGCTACACCTTC

clone size: once
D gene: NA
J gene: TRBJ2-7
CDR3 length: 11
V gene: TRBV28
CDR3 protein: CASSTRGEQYF
CDR3 DNA: TGTGCCAGCAGTACCCGCGGGGAGCAGTACTTC

clone size: NA
D gene: TRBD1
J gene: TRBJ2-2
CDR3 length: 15
V gene: TRBV24-1
CDR3 protein: CATSDRTGNTGELFF
CDR3 DNA: TGTGCCACCAGTGATAGGACAGGAAACACCGGGGAGCTGTTTTTT

clone size: NA
D gene: NA
J gene: TRBJ1-1
CDR3 length: 14
V gene: TRBV29-1
CDR3 protein: CSVLMTGGSTEAFF
CDR3 DNA: TGCAGCGTTTTAATGACCGGGGGGTCCACTGAAGCTTTCTTT

clone size: few
D gene: NA
J gene: TRBJ1-1
CDR3 length: 14
V gene: TRBV11-3
CDR3 protein: CASSKQGRDTEAFF
CDR3 DNA: TGTGCCAGCAGCAAACAGGGAAGGGACACTGAAGCTTTCTTT

clone size: few
D gene: TRBD1
J gene: TRBJ1-1
CDR3 length: 12
V gene: TRBV6-5
CDR3 protein: CASSTGPTEAFF
CDR3 DNA: TGTGCCAGCTCGACAGGGCCCACTGAAGCTTTCTTT

clone size: NA
D gene: TRBD2
J gene: TRBJ2-5
CDR3 length: 16
V gene: TRBV7-9
CDR3 protein: CASSRASGGAVGTQYF
CDR3 DNA: TGTGCCAGCAGCCGTGCTAGCGGGGGGGCCGTGGGGACCCAGTACTTC

clone size: NA
D gene: NA
J gene: TRBJ1-4
CDR3 length: 15
V gene: TRBV28
CDR3 protein: CASSFYGETNEKLFF
CDR3 DNA: TGTGCCAGCAGTTTTTATGGGGAAACAAATGAAAAACTGTTTTTT

clone size: NA
D gene: NA
J gene: TRBJ1-4
CDR3 length: 15
V gene: TRBV25-1
CDR3 protein: CASSDLGVRNEKLFF
CDR3 DNA: TGTGCCAGCAGTGATCTCGGCGTACGGAATGAAAAACTGTTTTTT

clone size: many
D gene: NA
J gene: TRBJ2-1
CDR3 length: 17
V gene: TRBV28
CDR3 protein: CASSYPPGARNYNEQFF
CDR3 DNA: TGTGCCAGCAGCTACCCCCCAGGGGCAAGAAACTACAATGAGCAGTTCTTC

clone size: NA
D gene: TRBD1
J gene: TRBJ1-2
CDR3 length: 14
V gene: TRBV2
CDR3 protein: CASSVAGGNYGYTF
CDR3 DNA: TGTGCCAGCAGTGTTGCAGGGGGCAACTATGGCTACACCTTC

clone size: many
D gene: NA
J gene: TRBJ1-1
CDR3 length: 15
V gene: TRBV4-1
CDR3 protein: CASSQESGISWEAFF
CDR3 DNA: TGCGCCAGCAGCCAAGAATCGGGAATCAGTTGGGAAGCTTTCTTT

clone size: NA
D gene: NA
J gene: TRBJ2-5
CDR3 length: 11
V gene: TRBV6-5
CDR3 protein: CASGRGETQYF
CDR3 DNA: TGTGCCAGCGGCCGTGGGGAGACCCAGTACTTC

clone size: many
D gene: TRBD1
J gene: TRBJ1-4
CDR3 length: 13
V gene: TRBV19
CDR3 protein: CASRDRGGEKLFF
CDR3 DNA: TGTGCCAGTAGGGACAGGGGGGGTGAAAAACTGTTTTTT

clone size: NA
D gene: TRBD2
J gene: TRBJ2-3
CDR3 length: 17
V gene: TRBV6-5
CDR3 protein: CASSPRTSGGLQDTQYF
CDR3 DNA: TGTGCCAGCAGTCCACGGACTAGCGGAGGACTCCAAGATACGCAGTATTTT

clone size: NA
D gene: TRBD1
J gene: TRBJ2-1
CDR3 length: 15
V gene: TRBV20-1
CDR3 protein: CSAGRGTGDYNEQFF
CDR3 DNA: TGCAGTGCTGGACGCGGGACAGGGGACTACAATGAGCAGTTCTTC

clone size: few
D gene: TRBD2
J gene: TRBJ2-1
CDR3 length: 15
V gene: TRBV29-1
CDR3 protein: CSVEEVAGGYNEQFF
CDR3 DNA: TGCAGCGTTGAGGAAGTAGCGGGGGGCTACAATGAGCAGTTCTTC

clone size: NA
D gene: NA
J gene: TRBJ1-2
CDR3 length: 11
V gene: TRBV20-1
CDR3 protein: CSAPGTYGYTF
CDR3 DNA: TGCAGTGCTCCCGGGACCTATGGCTACACCTTC

clone size: many
D gene: NA
J gene: TRBJ2-3
CDR3 length: 13
V gene: TRBV28
CDR3 protein: CASSAQITDTQYF
CDR3 DNA: TGTGCCAGCAGCGCACAGATCACAGATACGCAGTATTTT

clone size: few
D gene: TRBD2
J gene: TRBJ2-3
CDR3 length: 14
V gene: TRBV11-2
CDR3 protein: CASSRRGFTDTQYF
CDR3 DNA: TGTGCCAGCAGCCGGCGGGGGTTCACAGATACGCAGTATTTT

clone size: NA
D gene: TRBD1
J gene: TRBJ2-7
CDR3 length: 16
V gene: TRBV25-1
CDR3 protein: CASSGIAGTGSTEQYF
CDR3 DNA: TGTGCCAGCAGTGGGATAGCCGGGACAGGGAGTACGGAGCAGTACTTC

clone size: NA
D gene: TRBD1
J gene: TRBJ1-2
CDR3 length: 15
V gene: TRBV6-1
CDR3 protein: CASSEAPGQGSGYTF
CDR3 DNA: TGTGCCAGCAGTGAAGCCCCGGGACAGGGCTCTGGCTACACCTTC

clone size: NA
D gene: TRBD2
J gene: TRBJ2-3
CDR3 length: 14
V gene: TRBV10-3
CDR3 protein: CAIHERGGTDTQYF
CDR3 DNA: TGTGCCATCCATGAGCGGGGGGGCACAGATACGCAGTATTTT

clone size: few
D gene: NA
J gene: TRBJ1-2
CDR3 length: 14
V gene: TRBV10-3
CDR3 protein: CAISEDRGNYGYTF
CDR3 DNA: TGTGCCATCAGTGAGGATAGGGGAAACTATGGCTACACCTTC

clone size: few
D gene: NA
J gene: TRBJ2-2
CDR3 length: 15
V gene: TRBV19
CDR3 protein: CASRLPGGGTGELFF
CDR3 DNA: TGTGCCAGTAGGCTCCCTGGGGGTGGCACCGGGGAGCTGTTTTTT

clone size: NA
D gene: NA
J gene: TRBJ1-1
CDR3 length: 13
V gene: TRBV7-3
CDR3 protein: CASSLTPVTEAFF
CDR3 DNA: TGTGCCAGCAGCTTAACCCCAGTCACTGAAGCTTTCTTT

clone size: few
D gene: NA
J gene: TRBJ1-2
CDR3 length: 12
V gene: TRBV9
CDR3 protein: CASSNLAYGYTF
CDR3 DNA: TGTGCCAGCTCCAATCTCGCGTATGGCTACACCTTC

clone size: NA
D gene: NA
J gene: TRBJ2-1
CDR3 length: 16
V gene: TRBV21-1
CDR3 protein: CASSLRDRATDNEQFF
CDR3 DNA: TGTGCCAGCAGCCTACGGGACAGAGCCACCGACAATGAGCAGTTCTTC

clone size: NA
D gene: NA
J gene: TRBJ2-3
CDR3 length: 16
V gene: TRBV7-9
CDR3 protein: CASSTYRLTSTDTQYF
CDR3 DNA: TGTGCCAGCAGCACATACAGGTTAACTAGCACAGATACGCAGTATTTT

clone size: few
D gene: NA
J gene: TRBJ2-1
CDR3 length: 15
V gene: TRBV7-6
CDR3 protein: CASSLLGGPYNEQFF
CDR3 DNA: TGTGCCAGCAGCTTATTGGGGGGACCATACAATGAGCAGTTCTTC

clone size: few
D gene: NA
J gene: TRBJ1-4
CDR3 length: 13
V gene: TRBV28
CDR3 protein: CASSLTGIEKLFF
CDR3 DNA: TGTGCCAGCAGTTTAACAGGGATTGAAAAACTGTTTTTT

clone size: NA
D gene: TRBD1
J gene: TRBJ1-2
CDR3 length: 12
V gene: TRBV29-1
CDR3 protein: CSVETGISGYTF
CDR3 DNA: TGCAGCGTTGAGACAGGGATTTCCGGCTACACCTTC

clone size: few
D gene: NA
J gene: TRBJ2-7
CDR3 length: 15
V gene: TRBV4-3
CDR3 protein: CASSQDARSSYEQYF
CDR3 DNA: TGCGCCAGCAGCCAAGATGCAAGAAGCTCCTACGAGCAGTACTTC

clone size: NA
D gene: NA
J gene: TRBJ1-2
CDR3 length: 15
V gene: TRBV3-1
CDR3 protein: CASSQDSWGSKGYTF
CDR3 DNA: TGTGCCAGCAGCCAAGACTCGTGGGGATCAAAAGGCTACACCTTC

clone size: NA
D gene: NA
J gene: TRBJ1-2
CDR3 length: 14
V gene: TRBV4-1
CDR3 protein: CASSHPGMNYGYTF
CDR3 DNA: TGCGCCAGCTCTCACCCAGGGATGAACTATGGCTACACCTTC

clone size: few
D gene: NA
J gene: TRBJ2-1
CDR3 length: 15
V gene: TRBV28
CDR3 protein: CASIPAHYLDNEQFF
CDR3 DNA: TGTGCCAGCATCCCGGCCCATTACCTGGACAATGAGCAGTTCTTC

clone size: NA
D gene: NA
J gene: TRBJ2-7
CDR3 length: 13
V gene: TRBV29-1
CDR3 protein: CSVEDVPGSEQYF
CDR3 DNA: TGCAGCGTTGAAGATGTCCCTGGGTCCGAGCAGTACTTC

clone size: NA
D gene: NA
J gene: TRBJ2-1
CDR3 length: 15
V gene: TRBV7-6
CDR3 protein: CASSLTSPAFNEQFF
CDR3 DNA: TGTGCCAGCAGCTTAACCTCGCCTGCCTTCAATGAGCAGTTCTTC